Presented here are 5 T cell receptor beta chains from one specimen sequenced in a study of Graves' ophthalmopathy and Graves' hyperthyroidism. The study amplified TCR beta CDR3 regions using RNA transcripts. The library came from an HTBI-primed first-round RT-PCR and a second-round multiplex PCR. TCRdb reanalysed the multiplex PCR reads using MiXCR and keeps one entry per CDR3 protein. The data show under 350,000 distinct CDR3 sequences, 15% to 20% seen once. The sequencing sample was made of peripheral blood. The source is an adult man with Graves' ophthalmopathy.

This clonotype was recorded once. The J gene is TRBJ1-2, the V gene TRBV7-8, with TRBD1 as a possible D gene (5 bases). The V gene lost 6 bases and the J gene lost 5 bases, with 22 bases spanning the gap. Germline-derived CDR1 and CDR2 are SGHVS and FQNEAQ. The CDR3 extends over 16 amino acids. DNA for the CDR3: TGTGCCAGCAGTCCCTCCCGGGGGGGGGGAGGGTATGGCTACACCTTC. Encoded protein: CASSPSRGGGGYGYTF. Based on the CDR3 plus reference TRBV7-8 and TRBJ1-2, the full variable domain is GAGVSQSPRYKVAKRGQDVALRCDPISGHVSLFWYQQALGQGPEFLTYFQNEAQLDKSGLPSDRFFAERPEGSVSTLKIQRTQQEDSAVYLCASSPSRGGGGYGYTFGSGTRLTVV.

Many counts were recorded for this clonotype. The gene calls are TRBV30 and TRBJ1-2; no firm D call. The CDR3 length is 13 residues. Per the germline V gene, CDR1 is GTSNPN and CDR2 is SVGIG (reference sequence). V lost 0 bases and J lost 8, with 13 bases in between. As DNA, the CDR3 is TGTGCCTGGAGTGTACGTACAACGGGGGGCTACACCTTC. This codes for CAWSVRTTGGYTF.

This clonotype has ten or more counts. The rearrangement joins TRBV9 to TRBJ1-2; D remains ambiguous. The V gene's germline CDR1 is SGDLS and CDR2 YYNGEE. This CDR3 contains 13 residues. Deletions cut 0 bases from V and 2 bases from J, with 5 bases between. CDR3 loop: CASSVDENYGYTF. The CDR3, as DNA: TGTGCCAGCAGCGTAGACGAGAACTATGGCTACACCTTC. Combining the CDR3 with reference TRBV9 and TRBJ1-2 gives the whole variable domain DSGVTQTPKHLITATGQRVTLRCSPRSGDLSVYWYQQSLDQGLQFLIQYYNGEERAKGNILERFSAQQFPDLHSELNLSSLELGDSALYFCASSVDENYGYTFGSGTRLTVV.

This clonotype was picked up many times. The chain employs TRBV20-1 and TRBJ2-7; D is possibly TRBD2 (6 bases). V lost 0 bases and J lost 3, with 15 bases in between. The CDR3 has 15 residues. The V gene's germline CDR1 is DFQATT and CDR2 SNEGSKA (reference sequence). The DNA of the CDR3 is TGCAGTGCTAGAGAGGGGCTAGCGCCCATCTACGAGCAGTACTTC. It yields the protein CSAREGLAPIYEQYF.

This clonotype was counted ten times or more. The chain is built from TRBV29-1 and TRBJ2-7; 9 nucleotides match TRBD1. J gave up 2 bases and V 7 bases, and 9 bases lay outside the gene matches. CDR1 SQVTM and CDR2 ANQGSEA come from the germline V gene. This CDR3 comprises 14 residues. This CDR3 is CSAMGQGRTYEQYF. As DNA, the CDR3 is TGCAGCGCGATGGGACAGGGTCGCACCTACGAGCAGTACTTC.